The entry below gives a single T cell receptor beta chain sequence along with its context. TCRdb's table, derived via immunoSEQ multiplex PCR, lists solely in-frame clones and lacks some. Seen here are under 45,000 clones, about 77% observed once, and the top ten hold about 28%. Trimming at V came to 4 bases and at J to 2 bases, leaving 4 bases not matched to a gene. The CDR3 is made up of 17 amino acids. Germline-derived CDR1 and CDR2 are SGHTA and FQGNSA. This record comes from a study of blood T cell repertoires in COVID-19. Study-level information: The cDNA or gDNA used as material had been derived from T cells, B-cell-depleted T cells, or PBMCs.

The V gene is TRBV7-2, the J gene TRBJ2-3; 15 nucleotides match TRBD2. The receptor's source is a man older than 75 with acute or convalescent COVID-19. Sequenced input: peripheral blood. The CDR3 DNA reads as TGTGCCAGCAGCTCCCGGACTAGCGGGAGGGCCACAGATACGCAGTATTTT. It yields the protein CASSSRTSGRATDTQYF.